These 26 T cell receptor beta chains were all obtained from the same sample, sequenced in a study of T-cell reconstitution after alpha-beta-depleted transplantation in children. TCRbeta library construction was performed incorporating unique molecular identifiers. TCRdb re-derived calls from the PCR reads in MiXCR, one entry per CDR3 protein. The data hold some 390,000 distinct CDR3 sequences, with roughly 22% observed a single time. Here the sequenced sample was PBMCs from the stem cell graft donor, taken from the stem cell graft. These receptors were obtained from a human donor who donated a stem cell graft to a child with acute myeloid leukemia.

The chain links TRBV12-3 or TRBV12-4 to TRBJ1-2; D might be TRBD1 (6 bases). The CDR3 consists of 16 residues. V was clipped by 5 bases and J by 4 bases, with 20 bases between them. CDR3 loop: CASSPNRGGNFYGYTF. The CDR3 nucleotides read TGTGCCAGCAGTCCGAATCGAGGGGGGAATTTCTATGGCTACACCTTC.

The chain is built from TRBV7-2 and TRBJ2-7; D gene unclear. Trimming pared 0 bases from V and 6 bases from J, leaving 6 bases between. Germline V gene data show CDR1 as SGHTA and CDR2 as FQGNSA. This CDR3 has 12 amino acids. The chain's CDR3 is CASSLARFEQYF. DNA for the CDR3: TGTGCCAGCAGCTTAGCGCGATTCGAGCAGTACTTC.

The chain links TRBV7-9 to TRBJ2-1, with D unresolved. The V and J ends lost 5 bases and 6 bases respectively, with 8 bases between them. This CDR3 comprises 12 residues. Germline CDR1 reads SEHNR; CDR2 reads FQNEAQ (reference sequence). The CDR3 DNA reads TGTGCCAGCAGCAGATCACGCAATGAGCAGTTCTTC. As protein: CASSRSRNEQFF.

This clonotype was seen a few times. The DNA of the CDR3 is TGTGCCAGCAGTCCTAGGGGGGTGAATAATTCACCCCTCCACTTT. As protein: CASSPRGVNNSPLHF. This chain joins TRBV12-3 or TRBV12-4 and TRBJ1-6; tentative D call: TRBD1 (6 bases). The V gene lost 5 bases and the J gene lost 5 bases, with 13 bases spanning the gap. The CDR3 totals 15 residues.

This clonotype has ten or more counts. The gene calls are TRBV10-3 and TRBJ2-7, with D perhaps matching TRBD1 or TRBD2 (5 bases each). CDR1 is ENHRY and CDR2 is SYGVKD in the germline V gene. CDR3 length equals 12 residues. Deletions cut 11 bases from V and 3 bases from J, with 14 bases between. As DNA, the CDR3 is TGTGCCGCCGGGGAGACAGTCTACGAGCAGTACTTC. Its protein product is CAAGETVYEQYF.

The gene calls are TRBV12-3 or TRBV12-4 and TRBJ2-3, with D perhaps being TRBD1 or TRBD2 (5 bases each). This CDR3 contains 15 residues. V gave up 6 bases and J gave up 2 bases, with 15 bases separating them. CDR3: CASSNLGASTDTQYF. The CDR3 region has the DNA TGTGCCAGCAGCAACCTCGGGGCTTCCACAGATACGCAGTATTTT.

This clonotype has at least ten counts. This rearrangement joins TRBV25-1 to TRBJ2-3; maybe TRBD1 (6 bases). The germline V gene encodes CDR1 MGHDK and CDR2 SYGVNS. This CDR3 region has 15 residues. The V gene lost 7 bases and the J gene lost 0 bases, with 14 bases spanning the gap. The CDR3 coding sequence is TGTGCCAGCACCTCCGGACAGAGAAGCACAGATACGCAGTATTTT. Amino acid sequence: CASTSGQRSTDTQYF.

This clonotype has at least ten counts. This chain links TRBV20-1 with TRBJ2-1; D is perhaps TRBD2 (6 bases). The V gene's germline CDR1 is DFQATT and CDR2 SNEGSKA (reference sequence). This CDR3 region has 15 residues. Trimming shortened V by 7 bases and J by 1 base, and 17 bases separated the two germline ends. For the CDR3, the DNA is TGCAGTGTCGAGACTAGAGTAGTTTCCTACAATGAGCAGTTCTTC. Its translation: CSVETRVVSYNEQFF.

This clonotype was seen at least ten times. This sequence joins TRBV20-1 and TRBJ2-7; 8 positions agree with TRBD1. V shed 6 bases, J shed 5 bases, and the junction held 12 bases outside the gene matches. Germline CDR1 is DFQATT and CDR2 is SNEGSKA (reference sequence). The CDR3 is 14 residues long. This CDR3 reads CSAVAPDRENEQYF. The CDR3 DNA reads as TGCAGTGCCGTAGCCCCGGACAGGGAGAACGAGCAGTACTTC.

This clonotype has more than one count but fewer than ten. V usage is TRBV7-2 and J usage is TRBJ2-7; a possible D gene is TRBD2 (6 bases). Trimming stripped 5 bases from V and 3 bases from J, with 17 bases between. The CDR3 runs 15 residues. Germline CDR1 SGHTA, CDR2 FQGNSA. The DNA for the CDR3 is TGTGCCAGCAGCCGCGGGGCAGACTCGATCTACGAGCAGTACTTC. It specifies CASSRGADSIYEQYF.

The table lists this clonotype with a few counts. The chain has TRBV20-1 and TRBJ2-7; TRBD2 matches at 12 bases. The germline gives CDR1 DFQATT, CDR2 SNEGSKA (reference sequence). With V trimmed by 3 bases and J by 2 bases, 5 bases remained unmatched. This CDR3 has 15 amino acids. DNA for the CDR3: TGCAGTGCTAGTCTAGCGGGAGGGAAAACCTACGAGCAGTACTTC. It specifies CSASLAGGKTYEQYF.

The rearrangement links TRBV28 to TRBJ2-3; TRBD2 is a possible D gene (5 bases). The CDR3 is 14 amino acids. Germline values: CDR1 MDHEN, CDR2 SYDVKM. Trimming removed 7 bases from V and 0 bases from J, with 11 bases in between. CDR3 sequence (DNA): TGTGCCAGCAAGGACTCCTTAAGCACAGATACGCAGTATTTT. Translation: CASKDSLSTDTQYF. Filled out from reference TRBV28 and TRBJ2-3, the complete variable domain reads DVKVTQSSRYLVKRTGEKVFLECVQDMDHENMFWYRQDPGLGLRLIYFSYDVKMKEKGDIPEGYSVSREKKERFSLILESASTNQTSMYLCASKDSLSTDTQYFGPGTRLTVL.

In this sample, this clonotype turned up a few times. The chain carries TRBV12-3 or TRBV12-4 and TRBJ2-2; 10 nucleotides match TRBD2. With 8 bases clipped from V and 5 bases from J, the junction kept 8 bases outside the gene matches. This CDR3 has 15 residues. The CDR3 nucleotides read TGTGCCAGCGGGGCCCTAGCGGGAGTTACCGGGGAGCTGTTTTTT. It encodes CASGALAGVTGELFF.

This clonotype occurred a few times. The rearrangement joins TRBV18 to TRBJ2-6; TRBD2 matches 8 bases. Trimming took 2 bases from V and 0 from J; bases not matched to a gene: 3. CDR3 length: 17 residues. Germline lookup yields CDR1 KGHSH and CDR2 LQKENI. CDR3 loop: CASSPGLALSGANVLTF. The CDR3 bases are TGTGCCAGCTCACCAGGACTAGCCCTCTCTGGGGCCAACGTCCTGACTTTC.

This clonotype was recorded many times. The chain recombines TRBV29-1 with TRBJ2-5; D is unresolved. The CDR3 has 11 amino acids. The V gene's germline CDR1 is SQVTM and CDR2 ANQGSEA. V was clipped by 8 bases and J by 1 base, with 8 bases between them. CDR3 coding DNA: TGCAGCCAAAGGATCCAAGAGACCCAGTACTTC. Protein product: CSQRIQETQYF.

The chain combines TRBV10-2 with TRBJ2-7, with D uncertain. The CDR3 is 13 residues long. Per germline, CDR1 WSHSY and CDR2 SAAADI. Trimming removed 9 bases from V and 5 bases from J, with 17 bases in between. This CDR3 reads CASVQTINHEQYF. The CDR3 nucleotides read TGCGCCAGTGTTCAGACAATTAACCACGAGCAGTACTTC.

The CDR3: CASSSKAGVPYEQYF. CDR3 coding DNA: TGTGCCAGCAGCTCCAAGGCGGGAGTTCCCTACGAGCAGTACTTC. The chain employs TRBV7-9 and TRBJ2-7, with 7 bases identical to TRBD2. The J segment lost 2 bases and the V segment lost 4 bases, leaving 8 bases of the junction unmatched. This CDR3 is built from 15 residues. Germline V CDR1 and CDR2: SEHNR, FQNEAQ (reference sequence).

The chain is built from TRBV2 and TRBJ2-5; TRBD2 agrees at 9 bases. In germline, CDR1 is SNHLY, CDR2 FYNNEI. The CDR3 covers 12 residues. V was pared by 2 bases and J by 12 bases, with 4 bases of the junction left unmatched. CDR3 in amino acids: CASSEQREVEYF. CDR3 DNA sequence: TGTGCCAGCAGTGAACAGCGGGAGGTCGAGTACTTC.

The table lists this clonotype with many counts. V and J are TRBV20-1 and TRBJ1-1; no reliable D call. CDR3 length: 13 residues. Germline V gene sequence: CDR1 DFQATT, CDR2 SNEGSKA (reference sequence). Trimming pared 5 bases from V and 3 bases from J, leaving 13 bases between. The CDR3 DNA sequence: TGCAGTGCTGTAGGAACCCGGGACACTGAAGCTTTCTTT. Residues: CSAVGTRDTEAFF.

This clonotype was seen only a few times. The gene calls are TRBV7-3 and TRBJ2-5, with D perhaps matching TRBD1 (6 bases). The CDR3 spans 15 residues. V was shortened by 6 bases and J by 4 bases, with 18 bases between the two germline ends. Germline V gives CDR1 SGHTA, CDR2 FQGTGA. In DNA form, the CDR3 reads TGTGCCAGCAGGAGGGGGTTGGGGGCCGGAGAGACCCAGTACTTC. It encodes CASRRGLGAGETQYF.

Ten or more counts support this clonotype. The chain is built from TRBV5-1 and TRBJ2-7, with 10 nucleotides matching TRBD2. The CDR3 consists of 16 residues. Trimming removed 4 bases from V and 1 base from J; junction bases left unmatched: 8. Germline V gives CDR1 SGHRS, CDR2 YFSETQ. The CDR3 is CASSAAGTSASYEQYF. The DNA of the CDR3 is TGCGCCAGCAGCGCAGCCGGGACTAGCGCATCCTACGAGCAGTACTTC.

This clonotype has a handful of counts. V gene TRBV5-6 combines with J gene TRBJ2-7, with D unresolved. Germline CDR1 reads SGHDT; CDR2 reads YYEEEE. This CDR3 has 15 residues. V lost 3 bases to trimming and J lost 2 bases, with 15 bases between them. The CDR3 nucleotides are TGTGCCAGCAGCTCTAGGTTGGGCCAGGCCTACGAGCAGTACTTC. Encoded protein: CASSSRLGQAYEQYF. Combining the CDR3 with reference TRBV5-6 and TRBJ2-7 gives the whole variable domain DAGVTQSPTHLIKTRGQQVTLRCSPKSGHDTVSWYQQALGQGPQFIFQYYEEEERQRGNFPDRFSGHQFPNYSSELNVNALLLGDSALYLCASSSRLGQAYEQYFGPGTRLTVT.

This clonotype was observed many times. This chain links TRBV29-1 with TRBJ2-7; the match to TRBD2 covers 9 bases. V gave up 0 bases and J gave up 2 bases; unmatched junction bases: 5. Germline lookup yields CDR1 SQVTM and CDR2 ANQGSEA. The CDR3 has 15 residues. The CDR3 reads CSVEERTSVTYEQYF. The CDR3 DNA reads as TGCAGCGTTGAAGAGAGGACTAGCGTGACCTACGAGCAGTACTTC.

This clonotype was recorded a few times. The rearrangement uses TRBV7-2 and TRBJ2-2; D is perhaps TRBD1 (6 bases). V was clipped by 6 bases and J by 5 bases, with 16 bases between them. Germline V gene sequence: CDR1 SGHTA, CDR2 FQGNSA. This CDR3 is built from 15 residues. CDR3 amino acids: CASRMTLRGTGELFF. The CDR3 DNA follows: TGTGCCAGCAGAATGACTCTCAGGGGTACCGGGGAGCTGTTTTTT.

CDR3 residues: CASSYGGRPLDLYGYTF. The CDR3 nucleotides are TGTGCCAGCAGTTACGGGGGGCGCCCCCTTGACCTCTATGGCTACACCTTC. The chain is built from TRBV6-5 and TRBJ1-2; TRBD1 might be the D (6 bases). The CDR3 runs 17 residues. The V end was cut by 2 bases, the J end by 4 bases, with 20 bases between. Per the germline V gene, CDR1 is MNHEY and CDR2 is SVGAGI.

This clonotype was picked up many times. The chain uses TRBV13 and TRBJ2-7, with D hard to call. The germline V gene encodes CDR1 PRHDT and CDR2 FYEKMQ (reference sequence). V was cut by 0 bases and J by 2 bases, with 5 bases left in between. The CDR3 consists of 13 residues. As DNA, the CDR3 is TGTGCCAGCAGCTTAGGACTGACCTACGAGCAGTACTTC. Amino acids: CASSLGLTYEQYF.